This record covers a single T cell receptor beta chain. Its target antigen remains unknown. No base quality values were provided; no much bigger clone lies one nucleotide off. Library generation was performed with 5' RACE. Sequenced using an Illumina HiSeq 2500. A second roughly 7 to 12 cycle PCR used a sample-barcoded 5' primer and a J-beta primer mix. A unique molecular identifier was introduced onto each TCR beta cDNA molecule by a template-switch 5' adaptor carrying 12 random nucleotides. Each sample yielded at least 2.5 million CDR3-containing paired-end reads. The Mint cDNA synthesis kit, primed by a TRBC-specific oligonucleotide, was used to synthesize first-strand cDNA from all RNA. All cDNA was treated with uracil-DNA glycosylase and then went through a first 18-cycle PCR with the universal primers M1SS and BC2_uni_R. In the original analysis: Each sample was normalized by randomly selecting 1 million high-quality reads, each carrying a distinct molecular identifier. Reads with shared molecular identifiers were discarded instead of being binned into consensus sequences. MiTCR, set to a Q25 quality threshold and the strictest error-elimination algorithm, was used for CDR3 identification, clonotype clustering and error correction. Lower-bound total TCR beta diversity was estimated with a nonparametric unseen species model using Euler transformation. TCRdb's own reprocessing of the public reads used fastp at Q25 and MiXCR and kept productive beta chains. Identical CDR3 proteins give one entry, which carries the most common genes and DNA. The V and J calls and clone size come from TCRdb's table, not from the authors' own analysis. The sample contains about 640,000 distinct CDR3 sequences, roughly 30% of them found a single time. 15% to 18% of the sample is held by the ten biggest clonotypes.

From cysteine to phenylalanine, the CDR3 is 16 amino acids long. Just the 48-base CDR3 DNA is kept, in frame starting at base 1. For CDR1 and CDR2, the germline V gene lists SGHDN and FVKESK. The trim is 0 bases for V and 4 bases for J, with a gap of 10 bases between the germline ends. The data derive from a study of blood T cells in healthy people across ages (dated by TCRdb to about 2015). In terms of the full investigation: In model experiments, roughly one uniquely barcoded TCR beta cDNA molecule per two T cells was captured by template switching. Using deep sequencing normalized with unique cDNA molecular identifiers, the study measured how TCR beta repertoire diversity changes with age. Donors were grouped into four age groups: young (average roughly 17 years), middle-aged (approximately 41), aged (around 60) and long-lived (about 82). To avoid experimental bias, donors of different ages were distributed randomly across sequencing lanes. The study analyzed two additional independent replicas of 1 million unique cDNA reads from the same blood draw for two donors, one aged 18 to 30 and one aged 80 or older.

The roughly 39 donors, aged roughly 6 to 95 years, were systemically healthy Caucasian individuals from Russia. Each donor gave 9 to 10 milliliters of peripheral blood, collected into EDTA-treated Vacutainer tubes. Ficoll-Paque density-gradient centrifugation was used to isolate PBMCs, with at least 7 million per sample. Total RNA, at least 5 micrograms per sample, was extracted from PBMCs with Trizol reagent. Naive CD45RAhigh/CD27high T cell percentages were measured by flow cytometry on a PBMC aliquot from every donor. The full study reports these points: Observed TCR beta diversity correlated strongly with the percentage of naive T cells measured by flow cytometry. Bulk unsorted PBMC profiling prevented conclusive comparison of naive and antigen-experienced compartments. The long-lived group showed more naive CD4+ T cells, fewer expanded clones and increased TCR diversity than the aged group, suggesting age selection. Because the CMV infection status of the donors was unknown, age-related changes in expanded clonotypes may potentially have been confounded. Observed TCR beta diversity per million T cells fell roughly linearly with age, and a significant reduction was already apparent by age roughly 40. Estimates of total diversity based on one million sequenced T cells were considered lower bounds and underestimates.

The material sequenced was blood. The TCR originated in an elderly woman in good health. This chain joins TRBV14 to TRBJ2-6, with a weak D call of TRBD2 (5 bases match). The CDR3 region has the sequence CASSQEPRGGANVLTF. The sequence in DNA is TGTGCCAGCAGCCAAGAACCCCGCGGGGGGGCCAACGTCCTGACTTTC.